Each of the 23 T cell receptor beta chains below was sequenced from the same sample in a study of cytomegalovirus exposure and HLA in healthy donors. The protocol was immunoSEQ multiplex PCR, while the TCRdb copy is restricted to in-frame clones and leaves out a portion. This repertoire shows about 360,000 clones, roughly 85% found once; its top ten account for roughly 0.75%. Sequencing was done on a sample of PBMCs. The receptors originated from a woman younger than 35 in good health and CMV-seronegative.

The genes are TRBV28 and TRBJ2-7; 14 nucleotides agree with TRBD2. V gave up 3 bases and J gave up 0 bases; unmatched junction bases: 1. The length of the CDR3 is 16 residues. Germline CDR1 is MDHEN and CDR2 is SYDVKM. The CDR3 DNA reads TGTGCCAGCAGTTTTGGGACTAGCGGGGGCTCCTACGAGCAGTACTTC. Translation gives CASSFGTSGGSYEQYF. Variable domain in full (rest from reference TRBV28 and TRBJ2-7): DVKVTQSSRYLVKRTGEKVFLECVQDMDHENMFWYRQDPGLGLRLIYFSYDVKMKEKGDIPEGYSVSREKKERFSLILESASTNQTSMYLCASSFGTSGGSYEQYFGPGTRLTVT.

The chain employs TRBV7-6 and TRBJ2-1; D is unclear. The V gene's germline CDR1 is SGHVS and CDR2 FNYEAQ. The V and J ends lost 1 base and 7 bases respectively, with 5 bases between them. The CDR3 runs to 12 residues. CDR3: CASSLVGNEQFF. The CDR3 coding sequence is TGTGCCAGCAGCTTAGTCGGTAATGAGCAGTTCTTC.

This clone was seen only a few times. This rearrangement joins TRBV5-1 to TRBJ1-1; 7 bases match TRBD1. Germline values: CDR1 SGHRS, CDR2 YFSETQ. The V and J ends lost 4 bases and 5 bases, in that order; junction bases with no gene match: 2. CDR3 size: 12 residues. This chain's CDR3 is CASSVTGTEAFF. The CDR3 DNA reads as TGCGCCAGCAGCGTGACAGGGACTGAAGCTTTCTTT.

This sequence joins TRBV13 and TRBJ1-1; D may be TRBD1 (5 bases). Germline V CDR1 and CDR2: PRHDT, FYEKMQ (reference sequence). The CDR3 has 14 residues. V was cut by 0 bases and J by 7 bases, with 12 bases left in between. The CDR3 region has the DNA TGTGCCAGCAGCTTAGGAGGCGGGGCCGGTGAAGCTTTCTTT. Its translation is CASSLGGGAGEAFF.

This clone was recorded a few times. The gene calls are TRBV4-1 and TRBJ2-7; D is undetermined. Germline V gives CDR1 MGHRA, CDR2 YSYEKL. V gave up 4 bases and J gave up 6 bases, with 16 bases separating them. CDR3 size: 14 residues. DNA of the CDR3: TGCGCCAGCAGCCGGGCTATCAGTGACCGCGAGCAGTACTTC. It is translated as CASSRAISDREQYF.

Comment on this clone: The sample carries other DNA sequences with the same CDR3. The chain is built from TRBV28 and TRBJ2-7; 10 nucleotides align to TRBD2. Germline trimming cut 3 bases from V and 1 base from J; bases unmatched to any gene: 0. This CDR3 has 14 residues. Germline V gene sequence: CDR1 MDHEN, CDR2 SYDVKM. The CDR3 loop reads CASSLTSGSYEQYF. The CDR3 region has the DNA TGTGCCAGCAGTTTGACTAGCGGGTCCTACGAGCAGTACTTC.

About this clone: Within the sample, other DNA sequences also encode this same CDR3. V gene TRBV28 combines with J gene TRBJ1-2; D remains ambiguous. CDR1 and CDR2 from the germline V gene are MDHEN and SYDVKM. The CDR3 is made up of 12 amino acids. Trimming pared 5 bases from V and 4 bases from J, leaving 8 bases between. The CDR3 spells CASSPRSYGYTF. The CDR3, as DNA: TGTGCCAGCAGTCCGCGGTCCTATGGCTACACCTTC.

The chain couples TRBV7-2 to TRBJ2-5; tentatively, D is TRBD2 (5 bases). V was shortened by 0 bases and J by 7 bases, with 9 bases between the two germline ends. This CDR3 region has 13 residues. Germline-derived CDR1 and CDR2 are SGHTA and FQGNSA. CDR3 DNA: TGTGCCAGCAGCTTAGCAGCGGTCCCGACCCAGTACTTC. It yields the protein CASSLAAVPTQYF.

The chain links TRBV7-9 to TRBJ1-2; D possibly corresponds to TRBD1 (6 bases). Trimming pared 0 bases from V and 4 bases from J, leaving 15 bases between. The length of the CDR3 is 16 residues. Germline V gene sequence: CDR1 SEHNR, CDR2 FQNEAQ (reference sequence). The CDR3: CASSLAQAGDIYGYTF. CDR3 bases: TGTGCCAGCAGCTTAGCTCAGGCAGGGGATATCTATGGCTACACCTTC. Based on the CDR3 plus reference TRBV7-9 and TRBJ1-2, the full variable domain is DTGVSQNPRHKITKRGQNVTFRCDPISEHNRLYWYRQTLGQGPEFLTYFQNEAQLEKSRLLSDRFSAERPKGSFSTLEIQRTEQGDSAMYLCASSLAQAGDIYGYTFGSGTRLTVV.

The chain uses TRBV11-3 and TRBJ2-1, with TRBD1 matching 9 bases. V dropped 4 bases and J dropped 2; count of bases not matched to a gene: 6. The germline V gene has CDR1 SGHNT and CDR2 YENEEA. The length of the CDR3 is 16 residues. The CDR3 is CASSSRDRDPYNEQFF. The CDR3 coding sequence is TGTGCCAGCAGCTCTCGGGACAGGGACCCCTACAATGAGCAGTTCTTC.

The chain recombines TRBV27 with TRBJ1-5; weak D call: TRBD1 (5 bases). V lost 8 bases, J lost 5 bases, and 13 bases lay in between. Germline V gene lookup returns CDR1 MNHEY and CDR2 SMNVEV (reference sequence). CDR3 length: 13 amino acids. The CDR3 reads CASSLQGHQPQHF. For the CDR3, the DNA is TGTGCCAGCTCACTGCAGGGTCATCAGCCCCAGCATTTT.

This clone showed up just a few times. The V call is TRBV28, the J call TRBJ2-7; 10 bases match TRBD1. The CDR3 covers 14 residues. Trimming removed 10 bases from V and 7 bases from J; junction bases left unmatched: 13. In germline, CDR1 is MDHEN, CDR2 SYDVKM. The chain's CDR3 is CATLRRDRGWEQYF. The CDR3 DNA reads TGTGCCACCCTCAGGCGGGACAGGGGATGGGAGCAGTACTTC.

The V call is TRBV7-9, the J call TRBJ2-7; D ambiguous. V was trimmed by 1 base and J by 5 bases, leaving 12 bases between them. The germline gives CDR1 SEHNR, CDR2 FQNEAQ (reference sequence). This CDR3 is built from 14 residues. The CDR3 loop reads CASSLVGIDNEQYF. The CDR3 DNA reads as TGTGCCAGCAGCTTAGTCGGTATTGACAACGAGCAGTACTTC.

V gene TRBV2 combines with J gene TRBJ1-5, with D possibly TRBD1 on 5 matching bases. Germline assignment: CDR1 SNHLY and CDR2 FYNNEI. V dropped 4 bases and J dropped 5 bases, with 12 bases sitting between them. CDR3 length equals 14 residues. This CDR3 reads CASSVGGVHQPQHF. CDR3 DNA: TGTGCCAGCAGTGTGGGGGGGGTGCATCAGCCCCAGCATTTT.

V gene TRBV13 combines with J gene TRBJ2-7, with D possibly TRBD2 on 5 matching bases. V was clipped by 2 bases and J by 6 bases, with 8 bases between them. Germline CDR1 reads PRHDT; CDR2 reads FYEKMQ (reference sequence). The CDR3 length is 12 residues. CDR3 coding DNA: TGTGCCAGCAGCTTAAAGCGGCTCGAGCAGTACTTC. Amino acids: CASSLKRLEQYF.

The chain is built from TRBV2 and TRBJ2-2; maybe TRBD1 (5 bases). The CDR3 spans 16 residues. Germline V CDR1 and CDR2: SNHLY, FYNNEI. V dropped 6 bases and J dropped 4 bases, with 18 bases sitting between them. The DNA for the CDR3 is TGTGCCAGCAGGGACGACAGAGGATTACCCACCGGGGAGCTGTTTTTT. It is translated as CASRDDRGLPTGELFF.

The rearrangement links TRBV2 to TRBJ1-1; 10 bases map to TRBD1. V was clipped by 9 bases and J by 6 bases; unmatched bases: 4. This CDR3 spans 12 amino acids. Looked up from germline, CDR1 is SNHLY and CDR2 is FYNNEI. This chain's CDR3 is CARRDRGPEAFF. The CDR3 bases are TGTGCCAGGAGGGACAGGGGTCCTGAAGCTTTCTTT.

The DNA for the CDR3 is TGCGCCAGCAGCACACCGGGACTAGCGGGAGGCGGCGGAGAGACCCAGTACTTC. Encoded protein: CASSTPGLAGGGGETQYF. The rearrangement uses TRBV5-1 and TRBJ2-5; 15 bases agree with TRBD2. J was trimmed by 4 bases and V by 4 bases; bases with no gene match: 11. Germline V lookup: CDR1 SGHRS, CDR2 YFSETQ. The CDR3 is 18 amino acids. The complete variable domain, with remaining parts taken from reference TRBV5-1 and TRBJ2-5, reads KAGVTQTPRYLIKTRGQQVTLSCSPISGHRSVSWYQQTPGQGLQFLFEYFSETQRNKGNFPGRFSGRQFSNSRSEMNVSTLELGDSALYLCASSTPGLAGGGGETQYFGPGTRLLVL.

CDR3 bases: TGTGCCAGCAACCCAGCGGGGGGGCTGGAGACCCAGTACTTC. Its protein product is CASNPAGGLETQYF. The V and J genes are TRBV2 and TRBJ2-5; TRBD2 aligns across 10 bases. The V segment lost 7 bases and the J segment 5 bases; nucleotides outside the gene matches: 7. Germline CDR1 and CDR2: SNHLY and FYNNEI. The CDR3 is made up of 14 amino acids.

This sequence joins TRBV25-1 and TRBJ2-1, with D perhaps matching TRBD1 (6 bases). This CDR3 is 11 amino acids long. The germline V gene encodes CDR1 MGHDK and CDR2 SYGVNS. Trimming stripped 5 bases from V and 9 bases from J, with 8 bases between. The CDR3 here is CASSSQGEQFF. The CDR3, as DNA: TGTGCCAGCAGTTCACAGGGTGAGCAGTTCTTC.

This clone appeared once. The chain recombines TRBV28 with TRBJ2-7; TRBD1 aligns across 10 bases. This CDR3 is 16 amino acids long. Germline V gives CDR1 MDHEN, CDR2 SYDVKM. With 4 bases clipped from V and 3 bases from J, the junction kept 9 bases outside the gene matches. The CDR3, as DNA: TGTGCCAGCAGTTCCAGTGGACAGGGGGGGCACTACGAGCAGTACTTC. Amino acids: CASSSSGQGGHYEQYF.

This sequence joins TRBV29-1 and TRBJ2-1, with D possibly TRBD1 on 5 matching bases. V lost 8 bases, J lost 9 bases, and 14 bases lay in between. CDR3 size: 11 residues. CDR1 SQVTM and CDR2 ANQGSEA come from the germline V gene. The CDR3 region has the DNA TGCAGCTCGGCAGGGCGAGGTGAGCAGTTCTTC. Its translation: CSSAGRGEQFF.

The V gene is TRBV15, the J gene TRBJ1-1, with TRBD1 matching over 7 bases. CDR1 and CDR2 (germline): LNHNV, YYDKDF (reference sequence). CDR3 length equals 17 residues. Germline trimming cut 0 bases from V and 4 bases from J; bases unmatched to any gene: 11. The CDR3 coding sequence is TGTGCCACCAGCAGAGACAGGGGGGCGCCCCTGGTCACTGAAGCTTTCTTT. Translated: CATSRDRGAPLVTEAFF.